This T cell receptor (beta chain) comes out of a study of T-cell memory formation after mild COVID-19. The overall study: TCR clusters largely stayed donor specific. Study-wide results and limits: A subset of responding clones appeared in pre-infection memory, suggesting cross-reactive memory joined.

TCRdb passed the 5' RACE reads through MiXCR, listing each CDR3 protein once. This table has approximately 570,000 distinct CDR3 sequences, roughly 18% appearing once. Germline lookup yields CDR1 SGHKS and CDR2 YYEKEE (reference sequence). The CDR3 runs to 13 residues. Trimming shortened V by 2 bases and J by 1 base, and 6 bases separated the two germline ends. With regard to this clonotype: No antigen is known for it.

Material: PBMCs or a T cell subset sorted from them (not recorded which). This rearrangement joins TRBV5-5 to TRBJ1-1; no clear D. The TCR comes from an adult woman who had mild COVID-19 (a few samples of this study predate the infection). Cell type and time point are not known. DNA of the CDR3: TGTGCCAGCAGCTTTGAGACGAACACTGAAGCTTTCTTT. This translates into CASSFETNTEAFF.